The 28 T cell receptor beta chains reported below all come from one sample, sequenced in a study of cytomegalovirus exposure and HLA in healthy donors. PCR was performed using 60 Vbeta and 13 Jbeta primers. Measured with immunoSEQ multiplex PCR; TCRdb has only the in-frame clones, and not every one. The data contain some 180,000 clones, around 80% of them singletons. Sequencing was carried out using PBMCs. The receptor set was obtained from a young man in good health and CMV-seronegative.

This chain joins TRBV9 and TRBJ1-2; no firm D call. Germline V gene sequence: CDR1 SGDLS, CDR2 YYNGEE. V dropped 4 bases and J dropped 5 bases, with 15 bases sitting between them. The CDR3 runs 14 residues. The CDR3 reads CASSPLREGYGYTF. CDR3 DNA: TGTGCCAGCAGCCCCTTGAGGGAGGGTTATGGCTACACCTTC.

The chain recombines TRBV6-5 with TRBJ2-3; TRBD2 aligns across 7 bases. V lost 0 bases, J lost 11 bases, and 2 bases stayed unmatched. CDR1 and CDR2 (germline): MNHEY, SVGAGI. CDR3 length: 12 amino acids. CDR3 amino acids: CASSYSGTMQYF. In DNA, the CDR3 is TGTGCCAGCAGTTACTCCGGGACTATGCAGTATTTT.

The CDR3 coding sequence is TGTGCCAGCTCAGGAGGGCTGAACACTGAAGCTTTCTTT. Translation gives CASSGGLNTEAFF. The rearrangement links TRBV9 to TRBJ1-1; D remains ambiguous. V lost 7 bases to trimming and J lost 0 bases, with 10 bases between them. The CDR3 covers 13 residues. Per the germline V gene, CDR1 is SGDLS and CDR2 is YYNGEE.

The chain uses TRBV6-5 and TRBJ2-2; 7 bases are a match to TRBD1. V lost 7 bases and J lost 9; bases outside the gene matches: 14. The CDR3 has 15 residues. Germline lookup yields CDR1 MNHEY and CDR2 SVGAGI. The CDR3 region is CASTLRDSIVRELFF. DNA of the CDR3: TGTGCCAGCACTCTCCGGGACAGCATCGTTCGGGAGCTGTTTTTT.

The chain links TRBV7-9 to TRBJ1-5, with unresolved D. V lost 1 base, J lost 2 bases, and 9 bases lay in between. CDR1 is SEHNR and CDR2 is FQNEAQ in the germline V gene (reference sequence). This CDR3 is built from 15 residues. The DNA for the CDR3 is TGTGCCAGCAGCTTAGGAGGGATGGGCAATCAGCCCCAGCATTTT. Translated: CASSLGGMGNQPQHF.

CDR3 protein: CASRPRTGGPPAEKLFF. Written as DNA, the CDR3 is TGTGCCAGCAGACCAAGGACAGGGGGCCCTCCGGCGGAAAAACTGTTTTTT. The chain links TRBV27 to TRBJ1-4; 11 nucleotides align to TRBD1. This CDR3 comprises 17 residues. The ends lost 6 bases at V and 8 bases at J; junction bases unmatched: 14. CDR1 is MNHEY and CDR2 is SMNVEV in the germline V gene (reference sequence).

This chain connects TRBV5-1 to TRBJ1-5, with 7 bases identical to TRBD1. With 4 bases clipped from V and 0 bases from J, the junction kept 7 bases outside the gene matches. The CDR3 is 16 residues long. The V gene's germline CDR1 is SGHRS and CDR2 YFSETQ. In DNA form, the CDR3 reads TGCGCCAGCAGCCCGGGACAGTTTAATAGCAATCAGCCCCAGCATTTT. It codes for CASSPGQFNSNQPQHF.

The V and J genes are TRBV11-3 and TRBJ2-1, with 9 bases that match TRBD1. V shed 3 bases and J 0 bases; nucleotides not matched to a gene: 9. The germline gives CDR1 SGHNT, CDR2 YENEEA. The CDR3 length is 18 residues. CDR3: CASSLDRGLRGSYNEQFF. The DNA of the CDR3 is TGTGCCAGCAGCTTGGACAGGGGACTTAGGGGCTCCTACAATGAGCAGTTCTTC.

This clone was detected only a few times. This chain connects TRBV6-1 to TRBJ2-7; D call uncertain. Germline lookup yields CDR1 MNHNS and CDR2 SASEGT. This CDR3 has 13 amino acids. V lost 8 bases and J 2 bases, leaving 13 bases between the germline ends. CDR3 protein: CASPGPIAYEQYF. CDR3 nucleotide sequence: TGTGCCAGCCCCGGTCCAATCGCCTACGAGCAGTACTTC.

This clone was seen only a few times. The rearrangement uses TRBV7-3 and TRBJ1-2; 10 positions match TRBD1. The length of the CDR3 is 13 residues. V was pared by 5 bases and J by 7 bases, with 4 bases of the junction left unmatched. Germline loops: CDR1 SGHTA, CDR2 FQGTGA. The chain's CDR3 is CASSRDRGLGYTF. The CDR3 bases are TGTGCCAGCAGCCGGGACAGGGGTCTTGGCTACACCTTC.

The chain joins TRBV10-2 to TRBJ2-7; no definite D call. Germline assignment: CDR1 WSHSY and CDR2 SAAADI. The length of the CDR3 is 11 residues. Trimming removed 8 bases at V and 2 bases at J, with 7 bases between. The CDR3 sequence: CASAPAYEQYF. The CDR3 DNA reads as TGCGCCAGCGCCCCAGCCTACGAGCAGTACTTC.

As regards this clone: Mismatch with germline at one junction end may stem from a read error. This rearrangement joins TRBV5-4 to TRBJ2-2, with 7 bases fitting TRBD1. CDR1 and CDR2 from the germline V gene are SGHNT and YYREEE (reference sequence). The CDR3 has 16 amino acids. The CDR3 bases are TGTGCCAGCAGCTTAACCGGGACAGCGAACACCGGGGAGCCGTTTTTT. Protein: CASSLTGTANTGEPFF.

In regard to this clone: This CDR3 fails to terminate in the conserved phenylalanine or tryptophan, so it likely reflects a read error. As DNA, the CDR3 is TGTGCCAGCAGTGTCGGGACAGGGGGCATTCAGTACCTC. Translating gives CASSVGTGGIQYL. The chain has TRBV27 and TRBJ2-4; 11 nucleotides align to TRBD1. CDR1 and CDR2 (germline): MNHEY, SMNVEV (reference sequence). J lost 9 bases, V lost 5 bases, and 3 bases had no gene match. This CDR3 comprises 13 residues.

The chain joins TRBV19 to TRBJ1-4, with D perhaps TRBD1 (5 bases). The germline gives CDR1 LNHDA, CDR2 SQIVND (reference sequence). Trimming cost V 5 bases and J 2 bases, with 9 bases left between them. The CDR3 has 14 residues. CDR3 sequence (DNA): TGTGCCAGTAGTGTGACAGTGACTAATGAAAAACTGTTTTTT. It yields the protein CASSVTVTNEKLFF. The full variable domain, in which reference TRBV19 and TRBJ1-4 provide the parts outside the CDR3, is DGGITQSPKYLFRKEGQNVTLSCEQNLNHDAMYWYRQDPGQGLRLIYYSQIVNDFQKGDIAEGYSVSREKKESFPLTVTSAQKNPTAFYLCASSVTVTNEKLFFGSGTQLSVL.

This chain connects TRBV6-1 to TRBJ1-1; 9 bases fit TRBD1. There are 15 residues in the CDR3. Unmatched junction bases numbered 9, after V lost 6 bases and J lost 4 bases. CDR1 is MNHNS, CDR2 SASEGT, per germline. The CDR3 DNA follows: TGTGCCAGCAGACCTGATGACAGGGGGGGCACTGAAGCTTTCTTT. Translating gives CASRPDDRGGTEAFF.

The rearrangement joins TRBV30 to TRBJ1-2; perhaps TRBD1 as D (5 bases). Germline-derived CDR1 and CDR2 are GTSNPN and SVGIG (reference sequence). The V end was cut by 3 bases, the J end by 5 bases, with 19 bases between. The CDR3 sequence is 15 residues long. The CDR3 DNA sequence: TGTGCCTGGAGGGGGGGATTGGGGTTGGGTTATGGCTACACCTTC. This sequence encodes CAWRGGLGLGYGYTF.

The gene calls are TRBV25-1 and TRBJ2-2; 9 nucleotides line up with TRBD1. The CDR3 is made up of 15 amino acids. CDR1 is MGHDK and CDR2 is SYGVNS in the germline V gene. With 4 bases clipped from V and 5 bases from J, the junction kept 5 bases outside the gene matches. CDR3 loop: CASSGGQGRTGELFF. CDR3 nucleotide sequence: TGTGCCAGCAGTGGAGGACAGGGGAGGACCGGGGAGCTGTTTTTT.

The rearrangement uses TRBV28 and TRBJ2-5; 7 bases agree with TRBD1. The V segment lost 1 base and the J segment 5 bases; nucleotides outside the gene matches: 7. The CDR3 loop spans 15 amino acids. Germline CDR1 is MDHEN and CDR2 is SYDVKM. CDR3 in amino acids: CASSLSRGRRETQYF. In nucleotides, the CDR3 is TGTGCCAGCAGTTTATCGAGGGGGCGCAGGGAGACCCAGTACTTC.

The rearrangement uses TRBV7-2 and TRBJ2-2; D possibly corresponds to TRBD1 (6 bases). Looked up from germline, CDR1 is SGHTA and CDR2 is FQGNSA. V was pared by 6 bases and J by 7 bases, with 12 bases between. The CDR3 sequence is 13 residues long. The CDR3 sequence is CASSTQGGGELFF. The CDR3 DNA reads TGTGCCAGCAGTACACAGGGTGGCGGGGAGCTGTTTTTT. Together with reference TRBV7-2 and TRBJ2-2, the CDR3 gives the full variable domain: GAGVSQSPSNKVTEKGKDVELRCDPISGHTALYWYRQSLGQGLEFLIYFQGNSAPDKSGLPSDRFSAERTGGSVSTLTIQRTQQEDSAVYLCASSTQGGGELFFGEGSRLTVL.

The rearrangement links TRBV2 to TRBJ2-7; TRBD1 matches at 8 bases. V lost 4 bases and J lost 6; bases outside the gene matches: 14. The CDR3 loop spans 16 amino acids. CDR1 and CDR2 (germline): SNHLY, FYNNEI. CDR3 sequence: CASSARGTGYRPEQYF. The CDR3, as DNA: TGTGCCAGCAGTGCGAGAGGGACAGGTTACCGCCCCGAGCAGTACTTC. Looking up the rest from reference TRBV2 and TRBJ2-7 gives the full variable domain: EPEVTQTPSHQVTQMGQEVILRCVPISNHLYFYWYRQILGQKVEFLVSFYNNEISEKSEIFDDQFSVERPDGSNFTLKIRSTKLEDSAMYFCASSARGTGYRPEQYFGPGTRLTVT.

The rearrangement joins TRBV4-1 to TRBJ2-7; D is ambiguous. The CDR3 is 15 residues long. Per the germline V gene, CDR1 is MGHRA and CDR2 is YSYEKL. Trimming took off 0 bases at V and 4 bases at J, with 13 bases between the two ends. The CDR3 region is CASSQDSSGFYEQYF. The CDR3 coding sequence is TGCGCCAGCAGCCAAGATTCCAGTGGCTTTTACGAGCAGTACTTC.

In nucleotides, the CDR3 is TGTGCCAGCAGCTTGGGTGCGGGAAGCAATCAGCCCCAGCATTTT. This gives the protein CASSLGAGSNQPQHF. The chain joins TRBV5-4 to TRBJ1-5; D is undetermined. The ends were cut back, 0 bases at V and 1 base at J, with 8 bases in the middle. From germline, CDR1 is SGHNT and CDR2 YYREEE (reference sequence). The CDR3 has 15 residues.

This clone has just a few counts. The J gene is TRBJ2-1, the V gene TRBV4-2; 10 positions agree with TRBD2. Germline loops: CDR1 LGHNA, CDR2 YNFKEQ. V lost 2 bases and J lost 6; bases outside the gene matches: 7. The CDR3 has 16 residues. The CDR3 bases are TGTGCCAGCAGCCAACCCCCGGGACTAGCGAGCAATGAGCAGTTCTTC. Translating gives CASSQPPGLASNEQFF.

The chain combines TRBV4-2 with TRBJ1-5; D may be TRBD1 (5 bases). CDR1 is LGHNA and CDR2 is YNFKEQ in the germline V gene. The V and J ends lost 0 bases and 4 bases respectively, with 13 bases between them. The CDR3 has 16 amino acids. This chain's CDR3 is CASSQDRSTANQPQHF. The CDR3 DNA is TGTGCCAGCAGCCAAGACCGATCGACAGCAAATCAGCCCCAGCATTTT.

V and J are TRBV4-1 and TRBJ2-2, with no clear D. Per germline, CDR1 MGHRA and CDR2 YSYEKL. V shed 4 bases and J shed 5 bases, with 5 bases lying between them. CDR3 length: 12 amino acids. The CDR3 reads CASSPVTGELFF. The CDR3 DNA sequence: TGCGCCAGCAGCCCGGTTACCGGGGAGCTGTTTTTT.

The CDR3 reads CAVPGGVDQPQHF. In DNA, the CDR3 is TGTGCCGTTCCGGGAGGGGTTGATCAGCCCCAGCATTTT. The chain combines TRBV28 with TRBJ1-5, with D maybe TRBD1 (5 bases). The V gene's germline CDR1 is MDHEN and CDR2 SYDVKM. This CDR3 is 13 amino acids long. The germline V and J ends were trimmed by 11 bases and 5 bases, with 16 bases remaining between them. Full variable domain (rest looked up from reference TRBV28 and TRBJ1-5): DVKVTQSSRYLVKRTGEKVFLECVQDMDHENMFWYRQDPGLGLRLIYFSYDVKMKEKGDIPEGYSVSREKKERFSLILESASTNQTSMYLCAVPGGVDQPQHFGDGTRLSIL.

CDR3 loop: CASSDSRDIEAFF. The DNA for the CDR3 is TGTGCCAGCAGCGACTCCCGGGACATAGAAGCTTTCTTT. The chain uses TRBV5-5 and TRBJ1-1; maybe TRBD1 (6 bases). V lost 4 bases, J lost 8 bases, and 15 bases lay in between. Germline CDR1 reads SGHKS; CDR2 reads YYEKEE (reference sequence). The CDR3 has 13 residues.

This clone appeared once. This chain joins TRBV4-2 and TRBJ2-1; possible D gene TRBD2, 6 bases. Germline-derived CDR1 and CDR2 are LGHNA and YNFKEQ. V lost 0 bases and J 0 bases, leaving 12 bases between the germline ends. The CDR3 totals 17 residues. CDR3 bases: TGTGCCAGCAGCCAAGACCGCGGGGCGAGCTCCTACAATGAGCAGTTCTTC. It encodes CASSQDRGASSYNEQFF.